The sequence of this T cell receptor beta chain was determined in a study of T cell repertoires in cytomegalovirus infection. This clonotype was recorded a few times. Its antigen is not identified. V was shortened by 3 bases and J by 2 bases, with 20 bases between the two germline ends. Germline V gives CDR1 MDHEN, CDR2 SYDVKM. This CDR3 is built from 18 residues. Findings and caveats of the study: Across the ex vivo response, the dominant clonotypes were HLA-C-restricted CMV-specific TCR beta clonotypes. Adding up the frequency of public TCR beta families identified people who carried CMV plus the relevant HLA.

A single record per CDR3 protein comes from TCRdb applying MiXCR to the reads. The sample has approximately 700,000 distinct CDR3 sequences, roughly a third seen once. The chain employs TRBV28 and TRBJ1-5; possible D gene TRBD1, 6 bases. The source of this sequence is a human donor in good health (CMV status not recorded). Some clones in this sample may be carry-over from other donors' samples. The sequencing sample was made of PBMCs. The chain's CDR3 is CASSFWGAAASGNQPQHF. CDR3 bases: TGTGCCAGCAGTTTCTGGGGGGCGGCAGCCTCCGGCAATCAGCCCCAGCATTTT.